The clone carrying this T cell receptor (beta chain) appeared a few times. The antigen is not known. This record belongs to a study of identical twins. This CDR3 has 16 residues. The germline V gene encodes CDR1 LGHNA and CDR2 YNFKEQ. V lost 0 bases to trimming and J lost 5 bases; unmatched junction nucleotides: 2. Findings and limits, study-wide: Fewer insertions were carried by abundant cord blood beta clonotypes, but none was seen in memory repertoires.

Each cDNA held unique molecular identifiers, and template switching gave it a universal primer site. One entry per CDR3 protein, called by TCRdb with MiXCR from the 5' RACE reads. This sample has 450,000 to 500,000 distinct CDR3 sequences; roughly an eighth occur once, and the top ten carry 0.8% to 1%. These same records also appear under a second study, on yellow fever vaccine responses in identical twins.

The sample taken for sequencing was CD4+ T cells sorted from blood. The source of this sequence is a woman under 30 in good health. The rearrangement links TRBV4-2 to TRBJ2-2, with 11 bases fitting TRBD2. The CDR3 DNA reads TGTGCCAGCAGCCAAGAGACTAGCGGGATTACCGGGGAGCTGTTTTTT. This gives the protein CASSQETSGITGELFF.